This T cell receptor beta chain appears in the sequencing data of a study of OX40 agonist ivuxolimab in advanced cancers. There are a few counts of this clone. Germline V gene sequence: CDR1 MDHEN, CDR2 SYDVKM. The CDR3 is 13 amino acids. The V and J ends lost 3 bases and 10 bases, in that order; junction bases with no gene match: 5. Produced via immunoSEQ multiplex PCR; TCRdb's table is partial and in-frame only. The data show about 34,000 clones, 65% to 80% seen once. V is TRBV28 and J is TRBJ2-1, with 8 bases lining up with TRBD1. The material sequenced was CD4+ or CD8+ T cells sorted from blood, taken in a trial of the OX40 agonist ivuxolimab. The sequence was collected from an adult with an advanced solid tumor such as melanoma, head and neck, liver or kidney cancer. The DNA of the CDR3 is TGTGCCAGCAGTTTGGCAGGGGACAGGGAGCAGTTCTTC. Translated, it gives CASSLAGDREQFF.